The 15 T cell receptor beta chains below all came from one sample that was sequenced in a study of blood T cell repertoires in COVID-19. Clones were sequenced by immunoSEQ multiplex PCR, and TCRdb holds only the in-frame ones, with some missing. The sample includes about 85,000 clones, around 90% of them seen just once. The material sequenced was peripheral blood. The receptors here all came from a woman of 80 years or more with acute or convalescent COVID-19.

The chain is built from TRBV6-2 or TRBV6-3 and TRBJ1-5; D uncertain. The V end was cut by 6 bases, the J end by 2 bases, with 14 bases between. Germline V gene sequence: CDR1 MNHEY, CDR2 SVGEGT. This CDR3 is 15 amino acids long. Here the CDR3 DNA reads TGTGCCAGCAGCTATGCCAGTCTCGGCAATCAGCCCCAGCATTTT. Translated: CASSYASLGNQPQHF.

This chain links TRBV10-3 with TRBJ2-2, with 7 bases lining up with TRBD2. This CDR3 contains 12 residues. With V trimmed by 6 bases and J by 8 bases, 3 bases remained unmatched. Per germline, CDR1 ENHRY and CDR2 SYGVKD. The CDR3 region is CAISRGGGELFF. DNA of the CDR3: TGTGCCATCAGCCGCGGGGGAGGGGAGCTGTTTTTT.

The chain has TRBV19 and TRBJ2-1; 10 bases align to TRBD1. The V and J ends lost 7 bases and 3 bases, in that order; junction bases with no gene match: 6. From germline, CDR1 is LNHDA and CDR2 SQIVND (reference sequence). This CDR3 is 15 amino acids long. In nucleotides, the CDR3 is TGTGCCAGTAAAAAGGACAGGGGGGACTACAATGAGCAGTTCTTC. Translating gives CASKKDRGDYNEQFF.

This clone was observed a handful of times. The chain is built from TRBV7-2 and TRBJ1-2, with 9 bases fitting TRBD1. This CDR3 is built from 14 residues. Unmatched junction bases numbered 7, after V lost 3 bases and J lost 8 bases. The germline V gene encodes CDR1 SGHTA and CDR2 FQGNSA. The chain's CDR3 is CASSLATGGAGYTF. For the CDR3, the DNA is TGTGCCAGCAGCTTGGCAACAGGGGGCGCGGGCTACACCTTC.

This chain connects TRBV19 to TRBJ2-1; D is unclear. V gave up 6 bases and J gave up 12 bases, with 15 bases separating them. The CDR3 sequence is 12 residues long. Germline V lookup: CDR1 LNHDA, CDR2 SQIVND (reference sequence). Here the CDR3 reads CASSPREAAQFF. CDR3 coding DNA: TGTGCCAGTAGCCCCCGAGAGGCGGCGCAGTTCTTC.

The chain couples TRBV3-1 (or the pseudogene TRBV3-2) to TRBJ1-1, with D perhaps matching TRBD1 (5 bases). CDR3 length: 13 amino acids. The V end lost 5 bases, the J end lost 1 base, and 8 bases lay between the germline ends. Germline V gene data show CDR1 as LGHDT and CDR2 as YNNKEL (reference sequence). Here the CDR3 reads CASSSGGNTEAFF. DNA for the CDR3: TGTGCCAGCAGCTCGGGGGGGAACACTGAAGCTTTCTTT.

The chain is built from TRBV15 and TRBJ1-1; D is unresolved. V lost 1 base and J 1 base, leaving 4 bases between the germline ends. The CDR3 is made up of 13 amino acids. Germline V gene sequence: CDR1 LNHNV, CDR2 YYDKDF (reference sequence). CDR3 bases: TGTGCCACCAGCAGAGCATCGAACACTGAAGCTTTCTTT. It is translated as CATSRASNTEAFF.

The chain is built from TRBV27 and TRBJ1-6; TRBD1 aligns across 9 bases. Per the germline V gene, CDR1 is MNHEY and CDR2 is SMNVEV (reference sequence). CDR3 length: 19 amino acids. The ends lost 5 bases at V and 4 bases at J; junction bases unmatched: 15. The CDR3 DNA follows: TGTGCCAGCAGTCTCCGGACAGGGGAGAGATGGGCTTATAATTCACCCCTCCACTTT. Protein sequence: CASSLRTGERWAYNSPLHF.

This clone was seen once. The rearrangement links TRBV30 to TRBJ1-2; D is possibly TRBD1 (5 bases). The V and J ends lost 1 base and 11 bases respectively, with 11 bases between them. This CDR3 region has 11 residues. Germline values: CDR1 GTSNPN, CDR2 SVGIG (reference sequence). CDR3 region: CAWSDWGGYTF. The CDR3 region has the DNA TGTGCCTGGAGTGACTGGGGGGGATACACCTTC.

The chain links TRBV5-8 to TRBJ1-2, with D hard to call. V lost 0 bases and J lost 0, with 21 bases in between. Germline CDR1 SGHTS, CDR2 YDEGEE. This CDR3 spans 19 amino acids. The CDR3 coding sequence is TGTGCCAGCAGCTTGGGTGGGAGACGGAGGGCTCTTTCTAACTATGGCTACACCTTC. It encodes CASSLGGRRRALSNYGYTF.

This chain uses TRBV6-5 with TRBJ2-1, with 14 bases aligning to TRBD2. V was pared by 6 bases and J by 10 bases, with 8 bases of the junction left unmatched. The CDR3 contains 15 residues. CDR1 is MNHEY and CDR2 is SVGAGI in the germline V gene. The CDR3 DNA follows: TGTGCCAGCAGGCTCGGGACTAGCGGGGGTCGGGAGCAGTTCTTC. As protein: CASRLGTSGGREQFF.

V and J are TRBV5-6 and TRBJ2-7; 9 bases fit TRBD1. With 5 bases clipped from V and 3 bases from J, the junction kept 6 bases outside the gene matches. Germline V gene lookup returns CDR1 SGHDT and CDR2 YYEEEE. There are 14 residues in the CDR3. CDR3 DNA: TGTGCCAGCAGTTCCCCGACAGGGGGCTACGAGCAGTACTTC. Translation gives CASSSPTGGYEQYF.

The chain is built from TRBV2 and TRBJ2-1, with TRBD2 matching 9 bases. The germline V gene has CDR1 SNHLY and CDR2 FYNNEI. This CDR3 contains 11 residues. The V gene end was trimmed by 8 bases and the J gene end by 10 bases; junction bases not matched to a gene: 3. CDR3 bases: TGTGCCAGCGCGGGGGGGAGGGAGCAGTTCTTC. Protein product: CASAGGREQFF.

The rearrangement joins TRBV19 to TRBJ2-1, with TRBD1 identical over 8 bases. The V segment lost 4 bases and the J segment 4 bases; nucleotides outside the gene matches: 3. The CDR3 spans 14 residues. Germline CDR1 reads LNHDA; CDR2 reads SQIVND (reference sequence). CDR3 region: CASSTGQVYNEQFF. The CDR3 nucleotides read TGTGCCAGTAGTACGGGACAGGTTTACAATGAGCAGTTCTTC.

The genes are TRBV27 and TRBJ2-1, with D possibly matching TRBD1 (6 bases). V shed 7 bases and J shed 6 bases, with 16 bases lying between them. This CDR3 is 14 amino acids long. Looked up from germline, CDR1 is MNHEY and CDR2 is SMNVEV (reference sequence). CDR3 coding DNA: TGTGCCAGCATGGGGGCGGGTAGAGGCAATGAGCAGTTCTTC. It codes for CASMGAGRGNEQFF.